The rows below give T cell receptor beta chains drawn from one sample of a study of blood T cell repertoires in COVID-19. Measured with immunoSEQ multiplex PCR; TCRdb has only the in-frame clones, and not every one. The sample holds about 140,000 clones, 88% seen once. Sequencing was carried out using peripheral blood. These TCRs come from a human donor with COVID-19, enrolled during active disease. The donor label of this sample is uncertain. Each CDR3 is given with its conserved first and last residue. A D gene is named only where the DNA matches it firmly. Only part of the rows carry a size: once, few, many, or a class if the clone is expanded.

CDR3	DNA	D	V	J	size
CASSLESGGFGYTF	TGTGCCAGCAGCTTGGAATCTGGGGGCTTTGGCTACACCTTC	.	TRBV5-5	TRBJ1-2	.
CASSEDLAGGPGDTQYF	TGCGCCAGCAGTGAAGATTTAGCGGGGGGACCGGGGGATACGCAGTATTTT	TRBD2	TRBV10-1	TRBJ2-3	once
CASSYSGQDYEQYF	TGTGCCAGCAGTTACTCGGGACAGGACTACGAGCAGTACTTC	TRBD1	TRBV6-5	TRBJ2-7	.
CASSVRADYTQYF	TGTGCCAGCAGCGTACGAGCGGATTATACGCAGTATTTT	.	TRBV9	TRBJ2-3	.
CASSVEPGYTEAFF	TGTGCCAGCAGCGTAGAACCGGGATACACTGAAGCTTTCTTT	.	TRBV9	TRBJ1-1	few
CSVGWGTQWGYTF	TGCAGCGTTGGCTGGGGGACACAGTGGGGCTACACCTTC	.	TRBV29-1	TRBJ1-2	.
CASSPSPVGGVSPLHF	TGTGCCAGCTCACCCTCCCCTGTCGGAGGGGTATCACCCCTCCACTTT	.	TRBV18	TRBJ1-6	.
CASSPPPQGDRYF	TGTGCCAGCAGTCCCCCCCCACAGGGTGATCGGTACTTC	.	TRBV28	TRBJ2-7	.
CASSLEGQGHQPQHF	TGTGCCAGCAGCTTAGAAGGACAGGGGCATCAGCCCCAGCATTTT	TRBD1	TRBV7-2	TRBJ1-5	once
CAISDREGEAFF	TGTGCCATCAGTGATAGGGAGGGGGAAGCTTTCTTT	.	TRBV10-3	TRBJ1-1	.
CASSQDPATGEGTGELFF	TGTGCCAGCAGCCAAGACCCTGCGACAGGGGAAGGTACCGGGGAGCTGTTTTTT	TRBD1	TRBV3-1/TRBV3-2	TRBJ2-2	.
CASTLSQAGGQADTQYF	TGTGCCAGCACCTTATCACAAGCGGGGGGGCAGGCAGATACGCAGTATTTT	TRBD2	TRBV28	TRBJ2-3	.
CASSLFPLQGARLSTEAFF	TGCGCCAGCAGCTTGTTCCCCCTACAGGGGGCGCGTTTAAGCACTGAAGCTTTCTTT	TRBD1	TRBV5-1	TRBJ1-1	.
CASSAPALRSEQYF	TGTGCCAGCAGCGCCCCCGCCCTTAGGAGCGAGCAGTACTTC	.	TRBV6-5	TRBJ2-7	.
CASSPRGGNIQYF	TGCGCCAGCAGTCCCCGGGGGGGGAACATTCAGTACTTC	TRBD2	TRBV5-1	TRBJ2-4	.
CASSWGLQDTQYF	TGCGCCAGCAGCTGGGGACTCCAAGACACCCAGTACTTC	.	TRBV5-1	TRBJ2-5	.
CASSETDRAGANVLTF	TGTGCCAGCAGTGAAACAGACAGGGCTGGGGCCAACGTCCTGACTTTC	TRBD1	TRBV2	TRBJ2-6	once
CASRGRLASGYNEQFF	TGTGCCAGCAGGGGAAGACTAGCCTCGGGTTACAATGAGCAGTTCTTC	TRBD2	TRBV2	TRBJ2-1	.
CASSPLGGSNQPQHF	TGTGCCAGCAGTCCTTTAGGGGGAAGCAATCAGCCCCAGCATTTT	.	TRBV6-5	TRBJ1-5	.
CASSQWTGQSPLHF	TGTGCCAGCAGCCAATGGACAGGGCAGTCACCCCTCCACTTT	TRBD1	TRBV3-1/TRBV3-2	TRBJ1-6	once
CASSPPTTGNSGF	TGTGCCAGCTCACCCCCAACAACAGGGAACTCCGGGTTT	.	TRBV18	TRBJ1-1	.
CASSYSEENTIYF	TGTGCCAGCAGTTACTCGGAGGAAAACACCATATATTTT	.	TRBV6-5	TRBJ1-3	.
CASSQADRVYADTQYF	TGTGCCAGCAGCCAAGCCGACAGGGTTTACGCAGATACGCAGTATTTT	TRBD1	TRBV4-2	TRBJ2-3	.
CASSLSNPSGAPNSYNEQFF	TGTGCCAGCAGTTTATCGAACCCTAGTGGCGCGCCTAACTCCTACAATGAGCAGTTCTTC	.	TRBV27	TRBJ2-1	.
CASSLVGTSGFTF	TGTGCCAGCAGCTTGGTGGGGACATCTGGTTTCACCTTC	.	TRBV5-6	TRBJ1-2	.
CASSKGRDTAKENTEAFF	TGTGCCAGCAGCAAAGGCCGGGACACCGCTAAAGAGAACACTGAAGCTTTCTTT	.	TRBV5-6	TRBJ1-1	once
CASSPPIRDRGKNTEAFF	TGTGCCAGCTCACCACCAATAAGGGACAGGGGGAAGAACACTGAAGCTTTCTTT	TRBD1	TRBV18	TRBJ1-1	.
CASSLVPRSYNSPLHF	TGTGCCAGCAGCTTGGTTCCCAGGTCCTATAATTCACCCCTCCACTTT	.	TRBV5-5	TRBJ1-6	.
CASSMGGQGASGELFF	TGTGCCAGTAGTATGGGGGGACAGGGGGCTTCCGGGGAGCTGTTTTTT	TRBD1	TRBV19	TRBJ2-2	.
CASSLPESYGYTF	TGTGCCAGCAGCTTGCCGGAGTCCTATGGCTACACCTTC	.	TRBV5-6	TRBJ1-2	.
CASSLGLAGTSYEQYF	TGTGCCAGCAGCCTTGGACTAGCGGGGACATCCTACGAGCAGTACTTC	TRBD2	TRBV11-1	TRBJ2-7	.
CASSFQRGGYTGELFF	TGTGCCAGCAGCTTTCAGCGGGGGGGGTACACCGGGGAGCTGTTTTTT	TRBD2	TRBV13	TRBJ2-2	.
CASRVTGTVNTEAFF	TGTGCCAGCAGAGTAACCGGGACAGTGAACACTGAAGCTTTCTTT	TRBD1	TRBV6-6	TRBJ1-1	.
CASSPSQGETQYF	TGTGCCAGCAGTCCTTCACAGGGGGAGACCCAGTACTTC	TRBD1	TRBV27	TRBJ2-5	medium-sized
CASSLDMLGPGVETQYF	TGTGCCAGCAGCTTAGATATGTTGGGCCCCGGGGTGGAGACCCAGTACTTC	.	TRBV7-9	TRBJ2-5	.
CASSQAAGGRTDTQYF	TGTGCCAGCAGCCAAGCCGCAGGGGGCCGGACAGATACGCAGTATTTT	TRBD1	TRBV3-1/TRBV3-2	TRBJ2-3	.
CASRDSVYNSPLHF	TGTGCCAGCAGGGACAGCGTCTATAATTCACCCCTCCACTTT	.	TRBV6-6	TRBJ1-6	.
CASSRGAYNEQFF	TGTGCCAGCTCACGCGGAGCCTACAATGAGCAGTTCTTC	.	TRBV18	TRBJ2-1	once
CASSGLGQPGDEQYF	TGTGCCAGCAGTGGCCTTGGGCAGCCCGGCGACGAGCAGTACTTC	.	TRBV6-6	TRBJ2-7	.
CASSLARDGYTF	TGTGCCAGCAGCTTAGCGAGGGATGGCTACACCTTC	.	TRBV7-9	TRBJ1-2	.
CASSRDRVDGNTIYF	TGTGCCAGCAGCCGGGACAGGGTGGATGGAAACACCATATATTTT	TRBD1	TRBV5-4	TRBJ1-3	few
CALRGTGAGNTIYF	TGTGCCCTCCGAGGGACAGGGGCTGGAAACACCATATATTTT	TRBD1	TRBV10-3	TRBJ1-3	.
CASNQAGASTDTQYF	TGTGCCAGCAACCAAGCGGGGGCTAGCACAGATACGCAGTATTTT	TRBD2	TRBV6-5	TRBJ2-3	once
CASRGLAGGWSKNIQYF	TGTGCCAGCAGGGGACTAGCGGGAGGGTGGTCCAAAAACATTCAGTACTTC	TRBD2	TRBV2	TRBJ2-4	.
CASSYSGSSYNEQFF	TGTGCCAGCAGTTACTCGGGGAGCTCCTACAATGAGCAGTTCTTC	.	TRBV6-5	TRBJ2-1	.
CASSPVGAYEQYF	TGTGCCAGCAGTCCGGTCGGGGCCTACGAGCAGTACTTC	.	TRBV7-2	TRBJ2-7	.
CASSIEFRASPLHF	TGTGCCAGTAGTATAGAGTTCAGGGCTTCACCCCTCCACTTT	.	TRBV19	TRBJ1-6	.
CASSGGGWETQYF	TGTGCCAGTAGTGGGGGGGGCTGGGAGACCCAGTACTTC	.	TRBV19	TRBJ2-5	.
CASSEQGASQPQHF	TGTGCCAGCAGTGAACAGGGGGCCAGTCAGCCCCAGCATTTT	TRBD1	TRBV2	TRBJ1-5	.
CASAPGDREFSDTQYF	TGCGCCAGCGCGCCCGGGGACAGGGAGTTTTCAGATACGCAGTATTTT	TRBD1	TRBV5-1	TRBJ2-3	few
CASTESENTEAFF	TGTGCCAGCACAGAGAGCGAGAACACTGAAGCTTTCTTT	.	TRBV27	TRBJ1-1	many
CASSFEGALRANTGELFF	TGTGCCAGCAGCTTCGAGGGGGCCCTTCGGGCTAACACCGGGGAGCTGTTTTTT	TRBD1	TRBV7-9	TRBJ2-2	.
CASSPQDTEAFF	TGTGCCAGCAGCCCACAGGACACTGAAGCTTTCTTT	.	TRBV7-9	TRBJ1-1	.
CASSELGGTFTDTQYF	TGTGCCAGCAGTGAATTGGGGGGTACCTTCACAGATACGCAGTATTTT	.	TRBV2	TRBJ2-3	.
CASSLQVMNTEAFF	TGTGCCAGCAGCTTACAGGTCATGAACACTGAAGCTTTCTTT	.	TRBV7-9	TRBJ1-1	.
CASSPGTGWPGANVLTF	TGTGCCAGCAGTCCCGGGACAGGGTGGCCTGGGGCCAACGTCCTGACTTTC	TRBD1	TRBV7-9	TRBJ2-6	.
CASSPGRGRLGNQPQHF	TGTGCCAGCAGTCCCGGTAGGGGCAGGTTGGGGAATCAGCCCCAGCATTTT	.	TRBV27	TRBJ1-5	.
CASRPGTVNYGYTF	TGTGCCAGCAGGCCCGGGACAGTCAACTATGGCTACACCTTC	TRBD1	TRBV6-5	TRBJ1-2	.
CASSPLAGAYNEQFF	TGTGCCAGCAGCCCGCTAGCGGGGGCCTACAATGAGCAGTTCTTC	TRBD2	TRBV14	TRBJ2-1	.
CASSVQVGGNTEAFF	TGTGCCAGCAGCGTACAGGTAGGGGGAAACACTGAAGCTTTCTTT	.	TRBV9	TRBJ1-1	.